The clone carrying this TCR beta chain was seen just once. Its target is unknown. V was pared by 7 bases and J by 0 bases, with 12 bases between. The germline CDR1 and CDR2 sequences are MDHEN and SYDVKM. The CDR3 sequence is 14 residues long. This sample was taken from a study of T cell responses to AZD1222 COVID-19 vaccine. Investigators merged groups given second doses at roughly 4 or roughly 12 weeks. The table came from immunoSEQ multiplex PCR; TCRdb's copy has only in-frame clones and leaves some out. The table shows more than 90,000 clones, with 80% to 90% occurring only once. Study-wide findings and caveats: Variant regions that are unmutated are reportedly the target of nearly half of spike-specific TCRs.

The chain employs TRBV28 and TRBJ1-2; D call uncertain. The sequence was obtained from an adult who received the AZD1222 COVID-19 vaccine. Sample: peripheral blood, taken 28 days after the second AZD1222 dose. The CDR3 nucleotides are TGTGCCAGCACCTCGACGGCTACTAACTATGGCTACACCTTC. Translation: CASTSTATNYGYTF.